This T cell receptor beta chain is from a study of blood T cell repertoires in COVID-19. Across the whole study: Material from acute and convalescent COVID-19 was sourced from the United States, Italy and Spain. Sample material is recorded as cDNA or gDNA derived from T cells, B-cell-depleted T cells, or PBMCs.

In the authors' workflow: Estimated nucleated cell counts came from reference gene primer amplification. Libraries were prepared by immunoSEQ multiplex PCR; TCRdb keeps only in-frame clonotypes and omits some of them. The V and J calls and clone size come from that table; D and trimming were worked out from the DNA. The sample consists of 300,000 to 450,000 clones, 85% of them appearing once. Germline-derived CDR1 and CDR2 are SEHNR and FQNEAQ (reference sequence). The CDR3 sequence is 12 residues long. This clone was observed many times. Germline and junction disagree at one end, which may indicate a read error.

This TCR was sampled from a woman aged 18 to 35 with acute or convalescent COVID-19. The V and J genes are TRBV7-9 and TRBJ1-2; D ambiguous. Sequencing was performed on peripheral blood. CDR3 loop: CASSLMVEQPPF. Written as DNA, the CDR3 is TGTGCCAGCAGCTTAATGGTAGAACAGCCGCCCTTC.